The 25 T cell receptor beta chains listed next were all sequenced from one sample in a study of shared clonotypes between healthy human individuals. Using immunoSEQ multiplex PCR, the repertoire was profiled, and TCRdb retains in-frame clones only, with some absent. The sample holds around 500,000 clones, roughly 80% seen once. Sequenced material: PBMCs. Receptors were obtained from a woman between 35 and 50 years old in good health. Some clones in this sample may be carry-over from other donors' samples.

As DNA, the CDR3 is TGTGCCAGCTATGGGGGGAGGGCCTACGAGCAGTACTTC. Its protein is CASYGGRAYEQYF. The rearrangement links TRBV28 to TRBJ2-7, with 7 bases fitting TRBD2. The CDR3 runs to 13 residues. Germline V lookup: CDR1 MDHEN, CDR2 SYDVKM. The V gene end was trimmed by 8 bases and the J gene end by 2 bases; junction bases not matched to a gene: 6. Drawing the rest from reference TRBV28 and TRBJ2-7, the complete variable domain is DVKVTQSSRYLVKRTGEKVFLECVQDMDHENMFWYRQDPGLGLRLIYFSYDVKMKEKGDIPEGYSVSREKKERFSLILESASTNQTSMYLCASYGGRAYEQYFGPGTRLTVT.

This clone has just a few counts. The chain uses TRBV5-1 and TRBJ2-5, with TRBD1 matching 9 bases. Trimming at V came to 1 base and at J to 4 bases, leaving 5 bases not matched to a gene. Germline-derived CDR1 and CDR2 are SGHRS and YFSETQ. CDR3 length: 15 residues. DNA for the CDR3: TGCGCCAGCAGCTTGATGGGGACAGGGTCAGAGACCCAGTACTTC. Amino acid sequence: CASSLMGTGSETQYF.

This chain uses TRBV15 with TRBJ2-7; TRBD2 matches at 9 bases. Losses at the gene ends were 0 bases for V and 7 bases for J; bases not matched to a gene: 7. Germline V lookup: CDR1 LNHNV, CDR2 YYDKDF (reference sequence). This CDR3 region has 15 residues. CDR3 sequence reads: CATSREPSGVLEQYF. The CDR3 bases are TGTGCCACCAGCAGAGAACCTAGCGGGGTCTTAGAGCAGTACTTC.

The chain joins TRBV10-3 to TRBJ2-7, with D unclear. Trimming left V 4 bases short and J 0 bases short, with 4 bases between. The CDR3 length is 12 residues. Germline assignment: CDR1 ENHRY and CDR2 SYGVKD. The CDR3 coding sequence is TGTGCCATCAGTGTCGACTCCTACGAGCAGTACTTC. Translated: CAISVDSYEQYF.

The CDR3, as DNA: TGTGCCTGGAGTGTAGCGGGTGCTAGCTCCTACGAGCAGTACTTC. This encodes CAWSVAGASSYEQYF. The chain combines TRBV30 with TRBJ2-7; D possibly corresponds to TRBD2 (6 bases). With 0 bases removed from V and 0 bases from J, the gap between germline ends came to 12 bases. The CDR3 consists of 15 residues. From germline, CDR1 is GTSNPN and CDR2 SVGIG (reference sequence).

A few counts support this clone. This chain links TRBV19 with TRBJ2-1, with 9 bases identical to TRBD2. CDR3 length: 16 amino acids. Losses at the gene ends were 5 bases for V and 6 bases for J; bases not matched to a gene: 11. CDR1 LNHDA and CDR2 SQIVND come from the germline V gene (reference sequence). The chain's CDR3 is CASSPRVAGAGNEQFF. CDR3 coding DNA: TGTGCCAGTAGTCCCAGGGTAGCGGGAGCAGGCAATGAGCAGTTCTTC.

Points on this clone: A read error is possible here, since a much larger clone lies one base away. At the DNA level, this CDR3 is encoded by other sequences in the same sample as well. This chain uses TRBV23-1 with TRBJ1-3; 7 bases are shared with TRBD1. TRBV23-1 is annotated as an ORF whose role is uncertain. The V segment lost 4 bases and the J segment 4 bases; nucleotides outside the gene matches: 13. The CDR3 is 17 residues long. CDR3 coding DNA: TGCGCCAGCAGTCTAGGTGCTAAGGGGGCATGGGGAAACACCATATATTTT. Its protein is CASSLGAKGAWGNTIYF.

In regard to this clone: One base away lies a much larger clone, so this may be a sequencing read error. The genes are TRBV5-1 and TRBJ1-1, with a possible D match to TRBD1 (5 bases). The CDR3 contains 18 residues. The germline V gene has CDR1 SGHRS and CDR2 YFSETQ. The ends were cut back, 1 base at V and 3 bases at J, with 22 bases in the middle. Here the CDR3 reads CASSLSWCSQGGYTEAFF. CDR3 sequence (DNA): TGCGCCAGCAGCTTGTCATGGTGTTCGCAGGGAGGGTACACTGAAGCTTTCTTT.

The rearrangement uses TRBV9 and TRBJ2-1; D unclear. Trimming removed 2 bases from V and 7 bases from J, with 7 bases in between. The germline V gene has CDR1 SGDLS and CDR2 YYNGEE. The CDR3 is 12 residues long. CDR3 sequence (DNA): TGTGCCAGCAGCGTCAGCAGGAATGAGCAGTTCTTC. Translating gives CASSVSRNEQFF.

As for this clone: This likely came from a read error, as a far larger clone is one base away. The chain is built from TRBV28 and TRBJ1-5, with D possibly TRBD1 on 6 matching bases. Trimming removed 2 bases from V and 2 bases from J, with 10 bases in between. Looked up from germline, CDR1 is MDHEN and CDR2 is SYDVKM. There are 15 residues in the CDR3. The CDR3 loop reads CASSLAGACNQPQHF. CDR3 in DNA: TGTGCCAGCAGTTTAGCAGGGGCCTGCAATCAGCCCCAGCATTTT.

A few counts support this clone. This likely stems from a read error, as it lies one base from a far larger clone. The identical CDR3 is also encoded by other nucleotide sequences in the sample. The chain carries TRBV6-1 and TRBJ1-2; D not resolved. Per the germline V gene, CDR1 is MNHNS and CDR2 is SASEGT. V gave up 10 bases and J gave up 5 bases, with 17 bases separating them. The CDR3 covers 13 residues. The CDR3 DNA reads TGTGCCATCGAGGGAGGAGGGAATTATGGCTACACCTTC. Its protein product is CAIEGGGNYGYTF.

The V call is TRBV28, the J call TRBJ2-5; D unresolved. Germline V gives CDR1 MDHEN, CDR2 SYDVKM. Trimming removed 4 bases from V and 5 bases from J, with 14 bases in between. The CDR3 length is 14 residues. CDR3 loop: CASSSPSFVETQYF. In nucleotides, the CDR3 is TGTGCCAGCAGTTCCCCTAGTTTTGTCGAGACCCAGTACTTC.

This chain joins TRBV5-1 and TRBJ2-2; 8 bases fit TRBD1. Looked up from germline, CDR1 is SGHRS and CDR2 is YFSETQ. The CDR3 consists of 14 residues. V shed 6 bases and J 3 bases; nucleotides not matched to a gene: 4. DNA for the CDR3: TGCGCCAGCACCCCGGGACAGGACACCGGGGAGCTGTTTTTT. Protein product: CASTPGQDTGELFF.

This clone was detected only once. The rearrangement joins TRBV7-2 to TRBJ2-7, with 12 bases that match TRBD2. This CDR3 region has 15 residues. Germline CDR1 SGHTA, CDR2 FQGNSA. Losses at the gene ends were 3 bases for V and 4 bases for J; bases not matched to a gene: 4. The CDR3: CASSFPTSGSYEQYF. The CDR3 nucleotides read TGTGCCAGCAGCTTCCCGACTAGCGGGAGTTACGAGCAGTACTTC.

This chain connects TRBV28 to TRBJ2-7; weak D call: TRBD1 (5 bases). The CDR3 consists of 16 residues. Trimming shortened V by 4 bases and J by 6 bases, and 22 bases separated the two germline ends. Per germline, CDR1 MDHEN and CDR2 SYDVKM. CDR3 sequence: CASSSPPQGKPVEQYF. The CDR3 bases are TGTGCCAGCAGTTCCCCGCCCCAGGGCAAACCTGTCGAGCAGTACTTC.

There are many counts of this clone. V gene TRBV6-1 combines with J gene TRBJ2-7, with D possibly being TRBD1 or TRBD2 (5 bases each). CDR1 and CDR2 (germline): MNHNS, SASEGT. V was cut by 3 bases and J by 5 bases, with 11 bases left in between. The length of the CDR3 is 13 residues. CDR3 loop: CASSEGESNEQYF. CDR3 nucleotide sequence: TGTGCCAGCAGTGAGGGGGAATCCAACGAGCAGTACTTC.

The chain has TRBV5-1 and TRBJ2-3; either TRBD1 or TRBD2 may supply D (6 bases each). CDR3 length: 15 amino acids. The V end lost 4 bases, the J end lost 9 bases, and 21 bases lay between the germline ends. Germline lookup yields CDR1 SGHRS and CDR2 YFSETQ. CDR3 DNA: TGCGCCAGCAGCCTAAAGGCCGGGGGCCTACAAACGCAGTATTTT. Translated: CASSLKAGGLQTQYF.

V and J are TRBV19 and TRBJ2-3, with 9 bases identical to TRBD2. Germline V gives CDR1 LNHDA, CDR2 SQIVND (reference sequence). The length of the CDR3 is 16 residues. V lost 4 bases, J lost 6 bases, and 11 bases stayed unmatched. The CDR3 DNA reads TGTGCCAGTAGTAGTACTCCCCTAGCGGGATTTGATACGCAGTATTTT. This gives the protein CASSSTPLAGFDTQYF.

The V gene is TRBV5-4, the J gene TRBJ2-7; 8 bases agree with TRBD2. V lost 5 bases and J lost 9; bases outside the gene matches: 7. The CDR3 totals 12 residues. CDR1 and CDR2 from the germline V gene are SGHNT and YYREEE (reference sequence). CDR3: CASRVAGQRQYF. The CDR3 bases are TGTGCCAGCAGGGTAGCGGGACAAAGGCAGTACTTC.

The CDR3 nucleotides read TGTGCCAGCAGCTTGGACCCTGGCGGGAGGGCCAATGAGCAGTTCTTC. Translated, it gives CASSLDPGGRANEQFF. The chain has TRBV5-4 and TRBJ2-1; 9 nucleotides line up with TRBD2. The CDR3 loop spans 16 amino acids. With V trimmed by 0 bases and J by 6 bases, 7 bases remained unmatched. The germline gives CDR1 SGHNT, CDR2 YYREEE (reference sequence).

The chain has TRBV5-4 and TRBJ2-3; TRBD2 matches 10 bases. The CDR3 totals 17 residues. Germline CDR1 is SGHNT and CDR2 is YYREEE (reference sequence). V lost 6 bases and J lost 2; bases outside the gene matches: 12. The CDR3: CASTPHMLAGATDTQYF. CDR3 sequence (DNA): TGTGCCAGCACCCCCCATATGCTAGCGGGAGCCACAGATACGCAGTATTTT.

The rearrangement joins TRBV21-1 to TRBJ2-2; TRBD2 was called by the table and not checked on the DNA. TRBV21-1 is classified as a pseudogene. This CDR3 is 15 amino acids long. The CDR3 spells CASRIAEEPTGELFF. CDR3 coding DNA: TGTGCCAGCAGGATAGCAGAAGAACCGACCGGGGAGCTGTTTTTT.

The DNA for the CDR3 is TGCAGCGTTGCCCGGGATCTTAGTACGCAGTATTTT. Amino acid sequence: CSVARDLSTQYF. The chain combines TRBV29-1 with TRBJ2-3; possible D gene TRBD2, 5 bases. V was cut by 4 bases and J by 8 bases, with 13 bases left in between. CDR1 SQVTM and CDR2 ANQGSEA come from the germline V gene. This CDR3 contains 12 residues.

As concerns this clone: Germline and junction disagree at one end, which may indicate a read error. The sample contains more than one DNA sequence encoding this CDR3. The rearrangement links TRBV30 to TRBJ1-6, with D perhaps TRBD1 (6 bases). Germline V gene lookup returns CDR1 GTSNPN and CDR2 SVGIG (reference sequence). CDR3 length: 15 amino acids. CDR3: CAWSGRTAYNSPLHF. The CDR3 DNA follows: TGTGCCTGGAGTGGTAGGACAGCTTATAATTCACCACTCCACTTT.

This clone has just one count. Since a far larger clone is one base different, this is likely a read error. The sample has other DNA sequences that encode this CDR3 too. This chain joins TRBV30 and TRBJ2-2; D tentatively reads TRBD1 or TRBD2 (5 bases each). CDR1 and CDR2 from the germline V gene are GTSNPN and SVGIG (reference sequence). The CDR3 is 14 residues long. CDR3 nucleotide sequence: TGTGCCTGGACGGGGACCCCAAACACCGGTGAGCTGTTTTTT. Its protein is CAWTGTPNTGELFF. Full variable domain (rest looked up from reference TRBV30 and TRBJ2-2): SQTIHQWPATLVQPVGSPLSLECTVEGTSNPNLYWYRQAAGRGLQLLFYSVGIGQISSEVPQNLSASRPQDRQFILSSKKLLLSDSGFYLCAWTGTPNTGELFFGEGSRLTVL.